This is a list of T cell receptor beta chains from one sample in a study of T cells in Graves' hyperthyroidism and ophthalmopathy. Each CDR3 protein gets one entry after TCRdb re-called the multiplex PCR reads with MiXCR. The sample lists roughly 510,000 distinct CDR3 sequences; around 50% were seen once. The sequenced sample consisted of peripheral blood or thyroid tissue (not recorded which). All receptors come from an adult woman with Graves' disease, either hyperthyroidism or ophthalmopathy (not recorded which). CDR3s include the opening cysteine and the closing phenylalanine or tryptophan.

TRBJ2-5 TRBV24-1 CATSDVGAGSQETQYF
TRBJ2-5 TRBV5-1 CASSWTGTGETQYF
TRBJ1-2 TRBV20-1 CSAKDRAGYAYTF
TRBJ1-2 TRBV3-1 CASSPRGGGYGYTF
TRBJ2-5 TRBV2 CASSLMGTGKETQYF
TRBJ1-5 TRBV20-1 CSARRGDFQPQHF
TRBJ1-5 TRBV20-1 CSAPGQGGNQPQHF
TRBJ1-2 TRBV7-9 CASSLAANRVGGYTF
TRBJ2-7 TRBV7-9 CASSGWGSVSEQYF
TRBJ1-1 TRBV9 CASSRTQGGTEAFF
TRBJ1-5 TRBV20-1 CSATGTGNQPQHF
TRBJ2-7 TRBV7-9 CASSQAGPSVVYEQYF
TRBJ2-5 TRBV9 CATSRELRAGGGETQYF
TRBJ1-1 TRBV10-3 CAISVKGTNTEAFF
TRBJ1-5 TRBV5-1 CASSLGGSLNQPQHF
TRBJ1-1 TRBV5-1 CASSLAAGPTEAFF
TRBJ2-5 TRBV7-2 CASSASTGTETQYF
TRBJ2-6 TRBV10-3 CAISGLAGISGANVLTF